A single sample is the source of the 17 T cell receptor beta chains below, sequenced in a study of vaccination effects on CD4 cells after COVID-19. The antigens these receptors bind are not known. The assay was immunoSEQ multiplex PCR, and TCRdb's table has in-frame clones only and misses some. Among 26,000 or so clones listed, 78% were seen once. Viral peptide pool expansion of antigen-specific CD4+ T cells preceded sequencing in the ViraFEST assay. Investigators separated out CD4+ T cells once approximately 10 days of culture had passed. The individual was infected with SARS-CoV-2 between March and December 2020, as confirmed by PCR. Sequencing used CD4+ T cells from PBMCs cultured with HCoV-NL63 spike peptides, obtained before COVID-19 vaccination. These receptors were collected from a human donor who had a prior SARS-CoV-2 infection.

V usage is TRBV3-1 (or the pseudogene TRBV3-2) and J usage is TRBJ1-1; D gene ambiguous. The CDR3 has 14 amino acids. Germline V gene sequence: CDR1 LGHDT, CDR2 YNNKEL (reference sequence). V lost 4 bases to trimming and J lost 7 bases, with 16 bases between them. The CDR3 sequence: CASSPFLVPGEAFF. In nucleotides, the CDR3 is TGTGCCAGCAGCCCTTTTTTAGTCCCGGGTGAAGCTTTCTTT.

The rearrangement uses TRBV30 and TRBJ1-2; no clear D gene. V shed 1 base and J shed 3 bases, with 9 bases lying between them. Per the germline V gene, CDR1 is GTSNPN and CDR2 is SVGIG (reference sequence). This CDR3 comprises 13 residues. As DNA, the CDR3 is TGTGCCTGGAGTGCCCCCAGAGACTATGGCTACACCTTC. Translating gives CAWSAPRDYGYTF.

The V and J genes are TRBV5-6 and TRBJ2-7; TRBD1 agrees at 8 bases. CDR1 is SGHDT, CDR2 YYEEEE, per germline. Trimming cost V 6 bases and J 0 bases; bases outside gene matches: 11. The CDR3 totals 16 residues. This CDR3 reads CASNPWTGQSSYEQYF. CDR3 in DNA: TGTGCCAGCAATCCTTGGACAGGGCAGAGCTCCTACGAGCAGTACTTC.

V and J are TRBV6-5 and TRBJ1-3; tentative D call: TRBD1 (5 bases). The germline V and J ends were trimmed by 7 bases and 4 bases, with 14 bases remaining between them. Looked up from germline, CDR1 is MNHEY and CDR2 is SVGAGI. The CDR3 covers 14 residues. The CDR3 reads CASTSGDSGNTIYF. The CDR3 DNA reads TGTGCCAGCACCTCCGGAGACAGCGGAAACACCATATATTTT.

This chain joins TRBV4-3 and TRBJ2-5; 7 nucleotides align to TRBD2. The V gene's germline CDR1 is LGHNA and CDR2 YSLEER. Germline trimming cut 3 bases from V and 5 bases from J; bases unmatched to any gene: 12. The CDR3 has 16 residues. DNA of the CDR3: TGCGCCAGCAGCCATCGTACGGGAGGCGTGGGCGAGACCCAGTACTTC. Its translation: CASSHRTGGVGETQYF.

V usage is TRBV9 and J usage is TRBJ2-1; D is ambiguous. Trimming shortened V by 0 bases and J by 7 bases, and 8 bases separated the two germline ends. Per germline, CDR1 SGDLS and CDR2 YYNGEE. This CDR3 comprises 13 residues. The CDR3 reads CASSVGPSNEQFF. CDR3 sequence (DNA): TGTGCCAGCAGCGTAGGCCCGTCAAATGAGCAGTTCTTC.

The V gene is TRBV6-2 or TRBV6-3, the J gene TRBJ2-2; the D is unclear. V lost 4 bases, J lost 0 bases, and 15 bases lay in between. The length of the CDR3 is 17 residues. CDR1 and CDR2 from the germline V gene are MNHEY and SVGEGT. CDR3 residues: CASSSRRQNPNTGELFF. The CDR3 bases are TGTGCCAGCAGTTCCCGTCGGCAGAACCCGAACACCGGGGAGCTGTTTTTT.

This chain connects TRBV2 to TRBJ2-3; possibly TRBD2 for D (6 bases). Between the trimmed V and J ends, which lost 7 bases and 0 bases, there was a span of 17 bases. Germline V gene lookup returns CDR1 SNHLY and CDR2 FYNNEI. This CDR3 is built from 16 residues. The CDR3 sequence is CASNPAGLPSTDTQYF. DNA of the CDR3: TGTGCCAGCAACCCCGCGGGGCTACCTAGCACAGATACGCAGTATTTT.

V gene TRBV7-9 combines with J gene TRBJ2-5; TRBD1 matches 8 bases. With 1 base clipped from V and 1 base from J, the junction kept 2 bases outside the gene matches. The CDR3 covers 15 residues. CDR1 and CDR2 from the germline V gene are SEHNR and FQNEAQ (reference sequence). Here the CDR3 DNA reads TGTGCCAGCAGCTTAGGCACAGGGGGCCAAGAGACCCAGTACTTC. Its protein product is CASSLGTGGQETQYF.

V is TRBV30 and J is TRBJ2-2; D gene ambiguous. Trimming took 0 bases from V and 0 from J, leaving 11 bases between them. Germline-derived CDR1 and CDR2 are GTSNPN and SVGIG (reference sequence). The CDR3 extends over 16 amino acids. This CDR3 is CAWSVLKYANTGELFF. In DNA, the CDR3 is TGTGCCTGGAGTGTATTGAAATACGCGAACACCGGGGAGCTGTTTTTT.

The gene calls are TRBV21-1 and TRBJ2-5; TRBD1, the D gene given by the table, was not confirmed from the DNA. TRBV21-1 is termed a pseudogene. This CDR3 contains 15 residues. The CDR3: CASSQQTGPQETQYF. CDR3 bases: TGTGCCAGCAGCCAACAGACAGGACCCCAAGAGACCCAGTACTTC.

J is TRBJ2-5 and V is TRBV4-2; 14 bases line up with TRBD2. CDR3 length: 17 residues. Germline V lookup: CDR1 LGHNA, CDR2 YNFKEQ. V was pared by 0 bases and J by 4 bases, with 4 bases of the junction left unmatched. This chain's CDR3 is CASSQEYGLAGGETQYF. Written as DNA, the CDR3 is TGTGCCAGCAGCCAAGAATATGGACTAGCGGGAGGAGAGACCCAGTACTTC.

V gene TRBV5-5 combines with J gene TRBJ1-2; no definite D call. CDR1 SGHKS and CDR2 YYEKEE come from the germline V gene (reference sequence). Deletions cut 1 base from V and 2 bases from J, with 18 bases between. The CDR3 covers 17 residues. The CDR3 sequence is CASSLRIRAERNYGYTF. For the CDR3, the DNA is TGTGCCAGCAGCTTGCGAATTCGGGCTGAGCGGAACTATGGCTACACCTTC.

J is TRBJ2-6 and V is TRBV5-1; the match to TRBD1 covers 9 bases. The junction had 4 bases not matched to a gene; V was cut back by 9 bases and J by 0 bases. The CDR3 covers 15 residues. Germline CDR1 and CDR2: SGHRS and YFSETQ. The CDR3 protein is CATGQGNSGANVLTF. In DNA form, the CDR3 reads TGCGCCACGGGACAGGGTAACTCTGGGGCCAACGTCCTGACTTTC.

The CDR3 sequence: CASSYSPDQPQHF. DNA of the CDR3: TGTGCCAGCAGTTACTCGCCAGATCAGCCCCAGCATTTT. This sequence joins TRBV6-6 and TRBJ1-5; no firm D call. Looked up from germline, CDR1 is MNHNY and CDR2 is SVGAGI (reference sequence). The V gene lost 0 bases and the J gene lost 5 bases, with 5 bases spanning the gap. This CDR3 region has 13 residues.

The chain links TRBV11-3 to TRBJ2-1, with D uncertain. The CDR3 runs to 15 residues. V was trimmed by 5 bases and J by 7 bases, leaving 18 bases between them. CDR1 is SGHNT and CDR2 is YENEEA in the germline V gene. In nucleotides, the CDR3 is TGTGCCAGCAGCCCGTTCCCCCAATCCACTAATGAGCAGTTCTTC. It translates to CASSPFPQSTNEQFF. Full variable domain (missing parts from reference TRBV11-3 and TRBJ2-1): EAGVVQSPRYKIIEKKQPVAFWCNPISGHNTLYWYLQNLGQGPELLIRYENEEAVDDSQLPKDRFSAERLKGVDSTLKIQPAELGDSAVYLCASSPFPQSTNEQFFGPGTRLTVL.

The chain recombines TRBV4-1 with TRBJ2-5; TRBD2 is a possible D gene (6 bases). V was pared by 0 bases and J by 10 bases, with 24 bases between. The CDR3 is 17 residues long. The germline CDR1 and CDR2 sequences are MGHRA and YSYEKL. For the CDR3, the DNA is TGCGCCAGCAGCCAAGACCACGGGACTGGGAGGTTGAATCTCCAGTACTTC. Translated, it gives CASSQDHGTGRLNLQYF.